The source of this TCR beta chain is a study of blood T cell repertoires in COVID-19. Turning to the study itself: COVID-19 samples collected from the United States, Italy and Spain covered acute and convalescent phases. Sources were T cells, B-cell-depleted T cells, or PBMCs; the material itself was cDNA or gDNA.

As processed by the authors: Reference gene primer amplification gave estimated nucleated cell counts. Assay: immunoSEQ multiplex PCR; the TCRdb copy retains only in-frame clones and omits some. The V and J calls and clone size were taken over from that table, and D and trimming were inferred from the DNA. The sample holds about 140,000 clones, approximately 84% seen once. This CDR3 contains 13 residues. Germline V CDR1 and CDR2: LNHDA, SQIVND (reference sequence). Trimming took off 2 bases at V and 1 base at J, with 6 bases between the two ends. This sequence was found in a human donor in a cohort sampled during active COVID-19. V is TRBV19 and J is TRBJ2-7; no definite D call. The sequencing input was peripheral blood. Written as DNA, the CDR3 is TGTGCCAGTAGTATACGAGTTTCCTACGAGCAGTACTTC. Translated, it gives CASSIRVSYEQYF.